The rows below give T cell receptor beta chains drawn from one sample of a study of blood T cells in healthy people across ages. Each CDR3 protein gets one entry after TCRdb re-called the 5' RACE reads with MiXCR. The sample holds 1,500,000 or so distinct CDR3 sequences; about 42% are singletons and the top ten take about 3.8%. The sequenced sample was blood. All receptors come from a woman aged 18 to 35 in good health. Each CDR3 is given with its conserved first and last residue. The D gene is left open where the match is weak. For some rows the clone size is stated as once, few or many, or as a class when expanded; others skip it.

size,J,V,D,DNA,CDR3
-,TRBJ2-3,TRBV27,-,TGTGCCAGCAGTCTAAGGCCCCTAAGCACAGATACGCAGTATTTT,CASSLRPLSTDTQYF
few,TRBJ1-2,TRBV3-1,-,TGTGCCAGCAGCCCGATGTTGGTTGCCTATGGCTACACCTTC,CASSPMLVAYGYTF
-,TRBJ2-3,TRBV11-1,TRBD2,TGTGCCAGCAGCTTAAAACCTCCGGGACTAGCGGGGGCCCGACCACAGGATACGCAGTATTTT,CASSLKPPGLAGARPQDTQYF
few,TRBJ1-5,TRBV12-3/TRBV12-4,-,TGTGCCAGCAGTCGCGGGCCAGATCCAAATCAGCCCCAGCATTTT,CASSRGPDPNQPQHF
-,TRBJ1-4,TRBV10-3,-,TGTGCCATCAGTGAGCAGCAGGTTCCTAATGAAAAACTGTTTTTT,CAISEQQVPNEKLFF
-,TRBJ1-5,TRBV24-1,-,TGTGCCACCAGTGATTTGATGCCGATTTTAAGCAATCAGCCCCAGCATTTT,CATSDLMPILSNQPQHF
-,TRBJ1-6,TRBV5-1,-,TGCGCCAGCAGCTCGCAGGGGAGCTCCTATAATTCACCCCTCCACTTT,CASSSQGSSYNSPLHF
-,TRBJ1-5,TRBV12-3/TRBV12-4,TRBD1,TGTGCCAGCACCCGGGACAGGGGTAGCAATCAGCCCCAGCATTTT,CASTRDRGSNQPQHF
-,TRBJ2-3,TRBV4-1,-,TGCGCCAGCAGCCAGCCCGCTCCTCCGGGACGGATAAATTCGCAGTATTTT,CASSQPAPPGRINSQYF
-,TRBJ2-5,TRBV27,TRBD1,TGTGCCAGCAGTTTTGGGACAGGGGGCTTCGGGCAGTACTTC,CASSFGTGGFGQYF
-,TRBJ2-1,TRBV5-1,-,TGCGCCAGCAGCTTGGGGGGGCCGCGGCTAAATGAGCAGTTCTTC,CASSLGGPRLNEQFF
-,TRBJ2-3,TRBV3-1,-,TGTGCCAGCAGCCTGAAAGCCGGGGAGGATACGCAGTATTTT,CASSLKAGEDTQYF
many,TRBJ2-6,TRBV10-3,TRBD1,TGTGCCATCAGTGAGTCTCAGGGGGTTTACTCTGGGGCCAACGTCCTGACTTTC,CAISESQGVYSGANVLTF
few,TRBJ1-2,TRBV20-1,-,TGCAGTGCTAGTCAAAGTTCGATGAGTAACTATGGCTACACCTTC,CSASQSSMSNYGYTF
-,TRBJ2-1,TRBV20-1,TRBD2,TGCAGTGCTCAAACGGGACTAAAGTACAATGAGCAGTTCTTC,CSAQTGLKYNEQFF
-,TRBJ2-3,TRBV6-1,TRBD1,TGTGCCAGCCAGGACAGGGGGCGAAGCACAGATACGCAGTATTTT,CASQDRGRSTDTQYF
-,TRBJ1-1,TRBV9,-,TGTGCCAGCAGCGTACTTCAGGTGGGGCACACTGAAGCTTTCTTT,CASSVLQVGHTEAFF
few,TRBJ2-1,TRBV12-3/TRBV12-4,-,-,CASSSSTGTLNEQFF
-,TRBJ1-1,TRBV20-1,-,TGCAGTGCTGATAACAGGGCGGGCGTCACTGAAGCTTTCTTT,CSADNRAGVTEAFF
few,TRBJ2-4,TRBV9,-,TGTGCCAGCAGCGTAGGAGGTTGGGGAGCCAAAAACATTCAGTACTTC,CASSVGGWGAKNIQYF
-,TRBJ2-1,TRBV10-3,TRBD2,TGTGCCATCAGTAGCGGACTAGCGGGAACCTCCTACAATGAGCAGTTCTTC,CAISSGLAGTSYNEQFF
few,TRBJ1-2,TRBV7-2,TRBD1,TGTGCCAGCAGCCCTACAGGGGTCGGCTCCTATGGCTACACCTTC,CASSPTGVGSYGYTF
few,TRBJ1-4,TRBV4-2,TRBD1,TGTGCCAGCAGCCTTGACAGGGCTGGGGAAAAACTGTTTTTT,CASSLDRAGEKLFF
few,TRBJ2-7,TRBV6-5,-,TGTGCCAGACCGGGAAATCGCTTAGACGAGCAGTACTTC,CARPGNRLDEQYF
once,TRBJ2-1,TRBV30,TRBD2,TGTGCCTGGAGTAGACGGGGGGAATCCTACAATGAGCAGTTCTTC,CAWSRRGESYNEQFF
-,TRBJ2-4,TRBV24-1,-,TGTGCCACCAGTGACCATTCAGCCAAAAACATTCAGTACTTC,CATSDHSAKNIQYF
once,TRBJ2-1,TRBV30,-,TGTGCCTGGAGCGGGAGTTTCTACAATGAGCAGTTCTTC,CAWSGSFYNEQFF
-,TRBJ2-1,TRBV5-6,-,TGTGCCAGCAGTTCCTGGGGGGCGCTAGGGAATGAGAAGTTCTTC,CASSSWGALGNEKFF
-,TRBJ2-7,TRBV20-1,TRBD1,TGCAGTGCTCGGCGAGGGACAGGGAGCCCCTACGAGCAGTACTTC,CSARRGTGSPYEQYF
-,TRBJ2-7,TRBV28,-,TGTGCCAGCAGTACAATCGGTGGGATCTACGAGCAGTACTTC,CASSTIGGIYEQYF
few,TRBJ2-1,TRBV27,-,TGTGCCAGCATGGGGTCTCGCAATGAGCAGTTCTTC,CASMGSRNEQFF
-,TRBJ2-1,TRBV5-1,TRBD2,TGCGCCAGCAGCTTAACTAGCGGGAGTGTAGGGAATGAGCAGTTCTTC,CASSLTSGSVGNEQFF
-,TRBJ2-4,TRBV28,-,TGTGCCCGCAGTTCGACAGAGACACTAGCCAAAAACATTCAGTACTTC,CARSSTETLAKNIQYF
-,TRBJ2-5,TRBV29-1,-,TGCAGCGTTGTGAAGGCGAACAATGAGCAGTACTTC,CSVVKANNEQYF
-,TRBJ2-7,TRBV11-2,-,TGTACCAGCAGCCAAACGGGCAGAGGATGGTCCTACGAGCAGTACTTC,CTSSQTGRGWSYEQYF
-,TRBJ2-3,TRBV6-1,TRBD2,TGTGCCAGCTCACCCAACGTACGGCGGGGGGGCCCAGATACGCAGTATTTT,CASSPNVRRGGPDTQYF
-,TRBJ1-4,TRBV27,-,TGTGCCAGCAGTTTAAAGGGGGTCGGAGAAAAACTGTTTTTT,CASSLKGVGEKLFF
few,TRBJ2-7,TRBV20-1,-,TGCAGTGCTAGAGATCGCAGCAGGGTCTCCTACGAGCAGTACTTC,CSARDRSRVSYEQYF
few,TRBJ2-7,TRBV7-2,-,TGTGCCAGCAGCTTTACCCAGAGCTCCTACGAGCAGTACTTC,CASSFTQSSYEQYF
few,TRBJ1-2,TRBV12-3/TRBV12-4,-,TGTGCCAGCAGCCACAGGGTTTCTAGGTATGGCTACACCTTC,CASSHRVSRYGYTF
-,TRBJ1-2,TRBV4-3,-,TGCGCCAGCAGCCCCTATGAGGCCAACTATGGCTACACCTTC,CASSPYEANYGYTF
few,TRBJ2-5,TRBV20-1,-,TGCAGTGCTAGAGCCCTAGAGCGGAGCCAAGAGACCCAGTACTTC,CSARALERSQETQYF
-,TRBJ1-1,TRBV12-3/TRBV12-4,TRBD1,TGTGCCAGCAGCTCCAGCTACAGGGGGCGTATGAACACTGAAGCTTTCTTT,CASSSSYRGRMNTEAFF
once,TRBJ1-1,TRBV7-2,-,TGTGCCAGCAGCTTAGGGGTAACCCTGAACACTGAAGCTTTCTTT,CASSLGVTLNTEAFF
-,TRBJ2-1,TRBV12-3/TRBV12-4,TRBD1,TGTGCCAGCAGGTGGACAGGGGGAACAAATGAGCAGTTCTTC,CASRWTGGTNEQFF